This T cell receptor beta chain was sequenced in a study of human T cells and chemical hapten exposure (dated by TCRdb to the early 2020s). General notes on the study: For sensitization, 2% DPC in acetone was applied to a roughly 2 cm by roughly 2 cm area of upper inner arm skin. Most of the patients in the cohort were female, and the cohort covered alopecia areata with under or over 50% scalp involvement, alopecia totalis and alopecia universalis. Patients additionally received weekly therapeutic DPC doses to the scalp throughout the roughly 24-week study period. This study followed changes in the peripheral blood TCR repertoire in vivo during primary and secondary sensitization of alopecia patients to the hapten diphenylcyclopropenone (DPC). Patch testing was performed on the upper back with Finn chambers containing 0.01% DPC, and the patch tests were scored after 6 days according to International Contact Dermatitis Research Group standards. Patient blood was sampled pre-sensitization (week 0) and at 2, 6 and about 24 weeks after DPC sensitization. Libraries were pooled for sequencing, and variation in per-sample TCR yields was attributed mainly to small differences in library volumes within the pool. For TCR sequencing, blood came from 25 to 35 alopecia patients at anywhere from one to four time points (pre-sensitization, 2, 6 and 24 weeks).

According to the study, the label for this sample's time point signals: patch test 1, 2 weeks after DPC sensitization. The intended sense of this specimen's treatment or condition label: therapeutic diphenylcyclopropenone sensitization with weekly scalp DPC. At each patch-test visit, blood was drawn before the patch test was applied. Patients were considered eligible if aged 18 to 70, diagnosed with alopecia and deemed suitable for DPC therapy, and patients were excluded if pregnant. Total RNA was extracted from unfractionated whole blood collected in Tempus Blood RNA tubes. The library was made by RACE. For sequencing, a NextSeq 500 was employed. During library preparation, unique molecular identifiers were attached to individual cDNA molecules so that TCRs could be counted quantitatively and reproducibly. For every blood RNA sample, sequencing covered both the TCR alpha and TCR beta chains. The authors' pipeline ran thus. Samples had a median of approximately 93,000 TCRs, with a range from about 20,000 to 690,600. The Decombinator software suite was used to annotate the V, J and CDR3 of the TCR reads. For the PS versus PT1 abundance plots, all samples were subsampled to the same number of TCRs (28,000). Expanded TCRs were defined as absent before sensitization and observed at least eight times at the 2-week time point. TCRdb cleaned the public reads at Q25 with fastp, built clones with MiXCR and kept in-frame beta chains. All rows with the same CDR3 protein become a single entry with the most common DNA and genes. These V and J calls rely on TCRdb rather than the paper's analysis. For this sample the table gives under 450,000 distinct CDR3 sequences, of which more than 4.5% were detected only once. Clones ranked in the top ten supply around 2% of the sample.

What the research found in general, with its limitations: Alopecia, a presumed autoimmune disease, was present in all patients, so the immune response of the patients might differ from that of healthy individuals. Patch test score was positively correlated with the number of PT1 expanded TCRs, with significance at thresholds 8, 16 and 32 but not at 4. Repeated subsampling changed both the strength of the expansion versus patch-test correlation and the threshold at which the correlation became significant. The number of TCRs above 1 in 1000 frequency did not change with DPC sensitization; there was no evidence of global repertoire structure alterations. Expanded TCRs formed significantly more large CDR3 similarity clusters than pre-sensitization or healthy control sets, consistent with antigen-driven responses.

Trimming at the junction amounts to 3 bases on V and 0 bases on J, and the germline ends lie 8 bases apart. CDR1 and CDR2, per the germline V gene, are SGHTA and FQGNSA. Reading from cysteine to phenylalanine, the CDR3 counts 15 amino acids. The only DNA kept is the CDR3, 45 bases in frame from the first base. The sample holds many counts of this clonotype. What antigen it recognizes has not been identified. The sample holds no much larger clone one base away, and base qualities are not on file. The material sequenced was whole blood, taken in connection with sensitization to the hapten diphenylcyclopropenone (DPC). The TCR originated in a woman in her forties or fifties with alopecia areata. Some clones in this sample may be carry-over from other donors' samples. The sequence joins TRBV7-2 to TRBJ1-4, with TRBD1 as a weak D call on 5 bases. The nucleotide sequence reads as follows: TGTGCCAGCAGCTTGGGACTAGCAACTAATGAAAAACTGTTTTTT. Its protein reads: CASSLGLATNEKLFF. Here the CDR3 is joined to the reference TRBV7-2 and TRBJ1-4 genes, and the full variable domain is: GAGVSQSPSNKVTEKGKDVELRCDPISGHTALYWYRQSLGQGLEFLIYFQGNSAPDKSGLPSDRFSAERTGGSVSTLTIQRTQQEDSAVYLCASSLGLATNEKLFFGSGTQLSVL.